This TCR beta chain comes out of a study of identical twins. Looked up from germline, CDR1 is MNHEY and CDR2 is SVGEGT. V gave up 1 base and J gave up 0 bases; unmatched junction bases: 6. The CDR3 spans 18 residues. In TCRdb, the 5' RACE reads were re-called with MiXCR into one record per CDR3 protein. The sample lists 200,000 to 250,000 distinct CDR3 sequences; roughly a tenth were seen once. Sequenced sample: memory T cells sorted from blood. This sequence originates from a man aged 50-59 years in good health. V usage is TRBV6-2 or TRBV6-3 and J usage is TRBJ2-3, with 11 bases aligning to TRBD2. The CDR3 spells CASSYWGLAEQSTDTQYF. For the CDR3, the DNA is TGTGCCAGCAGTTACTGGGGACTAGCGGAACAAAGCACAGATACGCAGTATTTT.